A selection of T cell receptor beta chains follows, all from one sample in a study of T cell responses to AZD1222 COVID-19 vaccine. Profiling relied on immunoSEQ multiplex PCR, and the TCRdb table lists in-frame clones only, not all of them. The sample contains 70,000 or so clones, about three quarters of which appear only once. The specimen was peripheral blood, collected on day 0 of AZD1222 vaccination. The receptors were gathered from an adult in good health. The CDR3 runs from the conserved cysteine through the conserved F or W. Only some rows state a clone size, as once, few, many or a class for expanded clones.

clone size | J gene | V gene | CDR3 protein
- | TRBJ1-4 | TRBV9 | CASSGQGLRDEKLFF
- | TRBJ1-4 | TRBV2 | CASNRDSLNEKLFF
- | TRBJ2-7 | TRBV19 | CASSITRGNYEQYF
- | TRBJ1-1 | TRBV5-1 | CASSWGGDTEAFF
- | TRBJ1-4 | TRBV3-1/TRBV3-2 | CASSQGGTANEKLFF
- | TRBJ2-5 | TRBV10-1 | CASSDLAGGQETQYF
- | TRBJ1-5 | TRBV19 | CASSSSNSNQPQHF
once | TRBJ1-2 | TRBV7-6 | CASSLGKKPGPTGYTF
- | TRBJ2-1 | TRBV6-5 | CASSLVGGAYNEQFF
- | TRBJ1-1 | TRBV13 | CASRPETNTEAFF
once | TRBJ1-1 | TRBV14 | CASSESLSTEAFF
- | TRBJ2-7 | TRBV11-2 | CASSVAWDSTYEQYF
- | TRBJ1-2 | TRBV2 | CAGSEDGGARRQAGYGYTF
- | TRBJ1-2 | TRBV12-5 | CASGSSGTYGYTF
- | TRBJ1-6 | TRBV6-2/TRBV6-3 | CASSYSISGLANSYNSPLHF
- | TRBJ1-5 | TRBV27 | CASRPGTGGNSNQPQHF
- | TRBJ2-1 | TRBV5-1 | CASSVLGGPSYNEQFF
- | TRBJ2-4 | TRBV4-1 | CASSQVPILAKNIQYF
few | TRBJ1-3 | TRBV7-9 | CASSMDTSPNTIYF
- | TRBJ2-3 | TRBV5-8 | CASSWTTGGPDTQYF
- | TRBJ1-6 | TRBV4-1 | CASSQLIPLSNSPLHF
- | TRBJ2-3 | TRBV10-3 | CAIGNGGSTDTQYF
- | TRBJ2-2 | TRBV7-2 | CASSAVGTGELFF
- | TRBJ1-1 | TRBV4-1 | CASSQDWGGSTKAFF
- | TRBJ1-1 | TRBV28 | CASRPTGFTEAFF
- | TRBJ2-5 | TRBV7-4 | CASIMTGTSGGVGETQYF
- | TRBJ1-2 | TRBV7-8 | CASSLATGGPPGEGYTF
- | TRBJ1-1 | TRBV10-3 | CAISRGGVNTEAFF
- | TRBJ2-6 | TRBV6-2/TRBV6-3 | CASSYLDSGANVLTF
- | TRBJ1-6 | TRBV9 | CASSPWTGSNSPLHF
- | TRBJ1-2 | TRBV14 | CASSPGLNNYGYTF
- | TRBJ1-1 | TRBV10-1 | CASLQKNTEAFF
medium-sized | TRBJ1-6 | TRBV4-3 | CASSPTLEGSPLHF
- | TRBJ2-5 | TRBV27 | CASSIGTGGLETQYF
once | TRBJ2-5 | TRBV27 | CASRPDSGRETQYF
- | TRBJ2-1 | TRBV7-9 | CASSPQPPSGMGNEQFF